The 14 T cell receptor beta chains below come from one sample, sequenced in a study of neurological immune-mediated disorders. MiXCR, run by TCRdb on the 5' RACE reads, gives a single entry per CDR3 protein. The sample has 95,000 or so distinct CDR3 sequences, around 3.3% seen once. Source material: PBMCs. The origin of the receptors is a woman aged 18-29 years with multiple sclerosis.

This clonotype showed up many times. The chain joins TRBV27 to TRBJ2-7, with D possibly being TRBD1 (5 bases). V was trimmed by 5 bases and J by 1 base, leaving 21 bases between them. Germline loops: CDR1 MNHEY, CDR2 SMNVEV (reference sequence). The CDR3 is 17 residues long. The CDR3 reads CASSTTQALQDSYEQYF. For the CDR3, the DNA is TGTGCCAGCAGTACGACCCAGGCCCTACAGGATTCCTACGAGCAGTACTTC.

This clonotype has ten or more counts. V is TRBV11-1 and J is TRBJ2-1; 9 nucleotides line up with TRBD2. Trimming removed 0 bases from V and 7 bases from J; junction bases left unmatched: 7. CDR1 is SGHAT and CDR2 is FQDESV in the germline V gene (reference sequence). CDR3 length: 16 amino acids. The CDR3 sequence: CASSLALAGGPNEQFF. Here the CDR3 DNA reads TGTGCCAGCAGCTTAGCGCTTGCGGGGGGGCCGAATGAGCAGTTCTTC.

This clonotype was recorded many times. The rearrangement uses TRBV7-2 and TRBJ1-1; D uncertain. V lost 5 bases to trimming and J lost 8 bases, with 15 bases between them. There are 13 residues in the CDR3. Germline loops: CDR1 SGHTA, CDR2 FQGNSA. For the CDR3, the DNA is TGTGCCAGCAGCCCGCAGGTGGAGAGAGAAGCTTTCTTT. Translation: CASSPQVEREAFF.

This clonotype showed up many times. CDR3 bases: TGTGCCAGCGGGGCAGGTAATAGGTTTTACGAGCAGTACTTC. This translates into CASGAGNRFYEQYF. The gene calls are TRBV28 and TRBJ2-7; D is possibly TRBD1 (5 bases). V lost 8 bases, J lost 4 bases, and 18 bases lay in between. In germline, CDR1 is MDHEN, CDR2 SYDVKM. The CDR3 covers 14 residues.

This clonotype was picked up a small number of times. This may be a read error: a much more frequent sequence differs by one nucleotide. This CDR3 is missing its conserved last phenylalanine or tryptophan, likely due to a read error. J is TRBJ1-2 and V is TRBV6-5; D might be TRBD1 (5 bases). The CDR3 covers 14 residues. CDR1 is MNHEY, CDR2 SVGAGI, per germline. Trimming took off 0 bases at V and 2 bases at J, with 7 bases between the two ends. CDR3 amino acids: CASSYSGRNYGYTI. Written as DNA, the CDR3 is TGTGCCAGCAGTTACTCGGGACGGAACTATGGCTACACCATC.

The genes are TRBV3-1 and TRBJ2-7; 9 nucleotides align to TRBD2. Germline V gene lookup returns CDR1 LGHDT and CDR2 YNNKEL (reference sequence). With V trimmed by 2 bases and J by 2 bases, 7 bases remained unmatched. The CDR3 consists of 16 residues. CDR3 loop: CASSQFGLAGTYEQYF. The CDR3 region has the DNA TGTGCCAGCAGCCAATTCGGTCTAGCGGGGACCTACGAGCAGTACTTC.

This clonotype was counted many times. The chain couples TRBV20-1 to TRBJ2-1, with no clear D. Trimming stripped 6 bases from V and 10 bases from J, with 4 bases between. This CDR3 region has 8 residues. Germline CDR1 reads DFQATT; CDR2 reads SNEGSKA (reference sequence). The CDR3 region is CSAYEQFF. CDR3 bases: TGCAGTGCCTACGAGCAGTTCTTC.

This clonotype was recorded at least ten times. V usage is TRBV10-3 and J usage is TRBJ2-2; maybe TRBD1 (7 bases). Germline V lookup: CDR1 ENHRY, CDR2 SYGVKD. This CDR3 comprises 14 residues. Trimming took 3 bases from V and 3 from J, leaving 8 bases between them. The CDR3 DNA is TGTGCCATCAGTGACAGGGGGGACACCGGGGAGCTGTTTTTT. It specifies CAISDRGDTGELFF.

In its sample, this clonotype was seen many times. The rearrangement uses TRBV7-8 and TRBJ2-1, with 7 nucleotides matching TRBD2. The CDR3 totals 14 residues. Germline lookup yields CDR1 SGHVS and CDR2 FQNEAQ. J was trimmed by 4 bases and V by 5 bases; bases with no gene match: 5. CDR3 residues: CASSGREVYNEQFF. The CDR3 region has the DNA TGTGCCAGCAGCGGGAGGGAGGTATACAATGAGCAGTTCTTC.

This clonotype was observed at least ten times. The chain uses TRBV12-3 or TRBV12-4 and TRBJ2-7; D unclear. V lost 5 bases and J lost 5, with 13 bases in between. The CDR3 length is 13 residues. The CDR3 spells CASSPTGMDEQYF. In DNA, the CDR3 is TGTGCCAGCAGTCCCACTGGAATGGACGAGCAGTACTTC.

This clonotype was recorded many times. An end of the junction does not agree with germline; a read error may underlie this. The rearrangement joins TRBV7-9 to TRBJ2-1; 10 bases agree with TRBD2. This CDR3 is built from 14 residues. CDR1 and CDR2 from the germline V gene are SEHNR and FQNEAQ (reference sequence). This chain's CDR3 is CASRLAGGLMEQFF. CDR3 DNA sequence: TGTGCCAGCAGATTAGCGGGGGGACTAATGGAGCAGTTCTTC.

This clonotype occurred many times. This rearrangement joins TRBV20-1 to TRBJ1-1; TRBD1 agrees at 7 bases. This CDR3 has 12 residues. CDR1 and CDR2 (germline): DFQATT, SNEGSKA (reference sequence). Trimming cost V 6 bases and J 5 bases; bases outside gene matches: 6. CDR3 coding DNA: TGCAGTGCCTCAGGGGGGAGGACTGAAGCTTTCTTT. As protein: CSASGGRTEAFF.

This clonotype has ten or more counts. V gene TRBV7-2 combines with J gene TRBJ2-1; weak D call: TRBD1 (7 bases). V was pared by 5 bases and J by 6 bases, with 14 bases between. Germline V gives CDR1 SGHTA, CDR2 FQGNSA. This CDR3 has 14 amino acids. The CDR3 DNA reads TGTGCCAGCAGCAAGGACAGGCGGGGCAATGAGCAGTTCTTC. It specifies CASSKDRRGNEQFF.

The sample holds many counts of this clonotype. The V call is TRBV4-3, the J call TRBJ2-1; D unclear. Germline V gene lookup returns CDR1 LGHNA and CDR2 YSLEER. The CDR3 spans 15 residues. The V end was cut by 0 bases, the J end by 5 bases, with 11 bases between. This CDR3 reads CASSQEWQTNNEQFF. DNA of the CDR3: TGCGCCAGCAGCCAAGAGTGGCAGACAAACAATGAGCAGTTCTTC.